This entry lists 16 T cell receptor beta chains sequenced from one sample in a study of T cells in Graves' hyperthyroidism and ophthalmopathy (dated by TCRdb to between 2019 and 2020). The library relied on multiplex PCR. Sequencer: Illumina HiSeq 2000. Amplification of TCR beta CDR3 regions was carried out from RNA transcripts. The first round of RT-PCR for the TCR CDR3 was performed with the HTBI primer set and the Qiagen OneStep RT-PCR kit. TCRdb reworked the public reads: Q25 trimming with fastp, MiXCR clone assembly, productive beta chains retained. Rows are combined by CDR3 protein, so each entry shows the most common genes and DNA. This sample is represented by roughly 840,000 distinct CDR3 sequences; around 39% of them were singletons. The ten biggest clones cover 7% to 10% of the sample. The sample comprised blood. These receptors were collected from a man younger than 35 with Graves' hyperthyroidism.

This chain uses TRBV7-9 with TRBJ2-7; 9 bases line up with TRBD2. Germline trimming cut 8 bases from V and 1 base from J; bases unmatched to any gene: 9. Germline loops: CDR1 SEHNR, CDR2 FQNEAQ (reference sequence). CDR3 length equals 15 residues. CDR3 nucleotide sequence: TGTGCCAGCGGGGCTAGCGGGATCGAGTCCTACGAGCAGTACTTC. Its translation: CASGASGIESYEQYF.

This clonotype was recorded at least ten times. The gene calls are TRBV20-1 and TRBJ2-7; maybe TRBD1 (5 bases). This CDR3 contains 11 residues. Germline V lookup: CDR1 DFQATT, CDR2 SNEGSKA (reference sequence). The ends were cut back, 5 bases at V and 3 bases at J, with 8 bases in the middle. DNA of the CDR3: TGCAGTGCTGAGACAGACTACGAGCAGTACTTC. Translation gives CSAETDYEQYF.

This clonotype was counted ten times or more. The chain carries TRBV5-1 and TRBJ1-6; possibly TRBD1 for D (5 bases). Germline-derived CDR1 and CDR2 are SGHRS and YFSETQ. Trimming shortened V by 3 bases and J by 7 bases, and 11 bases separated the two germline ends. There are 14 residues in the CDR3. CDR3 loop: CASSSGTENSPLHF. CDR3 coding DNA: TGCGCCAGCAGCTCCGGGACCGAGAATTCACCCCTCCACTTT.

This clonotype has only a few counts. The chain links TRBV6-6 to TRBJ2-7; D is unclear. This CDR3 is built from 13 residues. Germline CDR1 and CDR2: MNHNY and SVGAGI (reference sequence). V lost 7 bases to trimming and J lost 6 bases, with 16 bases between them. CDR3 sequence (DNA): TGTGCCAGCATCCTGGGTGCGACGGGCGAGCAGTACTTC. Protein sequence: CASILGATGEQYF.

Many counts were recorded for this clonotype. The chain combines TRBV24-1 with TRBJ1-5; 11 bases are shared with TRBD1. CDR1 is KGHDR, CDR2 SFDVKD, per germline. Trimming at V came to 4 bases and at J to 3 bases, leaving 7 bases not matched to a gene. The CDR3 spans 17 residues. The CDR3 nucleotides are TGTGCCACCAGTGACCTCGAGGACAGGGGGCCCAATCAGCCCCAGCATTTT. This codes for CATSDLEDRGPNQPQHF.

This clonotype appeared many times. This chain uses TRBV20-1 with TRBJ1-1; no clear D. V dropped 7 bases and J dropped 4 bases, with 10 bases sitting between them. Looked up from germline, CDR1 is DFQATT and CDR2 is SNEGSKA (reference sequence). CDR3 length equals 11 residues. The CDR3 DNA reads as TGCAGTGTCTCCAAAACCACTGAAGCTTTCTTT. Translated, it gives CSVSKTTEAFF.

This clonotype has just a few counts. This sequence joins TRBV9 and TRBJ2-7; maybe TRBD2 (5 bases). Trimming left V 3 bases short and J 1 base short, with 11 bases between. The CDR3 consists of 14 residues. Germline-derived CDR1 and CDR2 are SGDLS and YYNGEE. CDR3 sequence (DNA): TGTGCCAGCAGCGCCGGGGTCCTGTCCTACGAGCAGTACTTC. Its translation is CASSAGVLSYEQYF.

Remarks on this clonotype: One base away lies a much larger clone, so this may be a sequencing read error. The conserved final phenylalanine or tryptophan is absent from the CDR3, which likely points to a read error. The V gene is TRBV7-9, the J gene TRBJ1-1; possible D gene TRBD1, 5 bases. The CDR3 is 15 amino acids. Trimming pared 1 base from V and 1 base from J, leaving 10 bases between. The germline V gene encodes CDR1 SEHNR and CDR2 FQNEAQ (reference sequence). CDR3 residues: CASSLGDLRNTEAFS. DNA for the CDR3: TGTGCCAGCAGCTTAGGGGACTTGAGGAACACTGAAGCTTTCTCT.

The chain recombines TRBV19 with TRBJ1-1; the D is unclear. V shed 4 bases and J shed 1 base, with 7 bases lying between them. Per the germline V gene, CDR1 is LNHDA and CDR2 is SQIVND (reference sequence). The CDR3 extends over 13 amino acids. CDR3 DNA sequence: TGTGCCAGTAGTAAGGCGGAGAACACTGAAGCTTTCTTT. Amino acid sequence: CASSKAENTEAFF.

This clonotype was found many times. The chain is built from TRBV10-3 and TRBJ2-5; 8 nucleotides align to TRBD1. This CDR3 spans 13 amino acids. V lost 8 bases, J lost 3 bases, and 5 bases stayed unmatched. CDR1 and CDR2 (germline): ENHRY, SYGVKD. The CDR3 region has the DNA TGTGCCATCTCGGGACAGGAGGAAGAGACCCAGTACTTC. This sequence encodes CAISGQEEETQYF.

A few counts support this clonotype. CDR3 sequence reads: CASSISRRLNTEAFF. The CDR3 DNA reads TGTGCCAGTAGTATTAGTCGGCGGCTGAACACTGAAGCTTTCTTT. The chain joins TRBV19 to TRBJ1-1; no clear D gene. This CDR3 region has 15 residues. V was clipped by 3 bases and J by 0 bases, with 11 bases between them. Germline V gene lookup returns CDR1 LNHDA and CDR2 SQIVND (reference sequence).

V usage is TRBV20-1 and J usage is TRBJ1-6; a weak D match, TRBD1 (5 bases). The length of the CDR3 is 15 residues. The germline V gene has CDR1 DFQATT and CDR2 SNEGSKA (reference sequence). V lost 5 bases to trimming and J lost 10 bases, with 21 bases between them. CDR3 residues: CSAPTITGGGSPLHF. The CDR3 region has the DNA TGCAGTGCTCCTACGATAACAGGAGGTGGCTCACCCCTCCACTTT.

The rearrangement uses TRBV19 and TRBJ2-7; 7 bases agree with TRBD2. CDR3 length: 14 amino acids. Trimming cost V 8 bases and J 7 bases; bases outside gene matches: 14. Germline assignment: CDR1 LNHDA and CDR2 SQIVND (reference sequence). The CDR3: CASSSLADLGEQYF. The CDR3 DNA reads TGTGCCAGTTCCTCCCTAGCGGACCTAGGGGAGCAGTACTTC.

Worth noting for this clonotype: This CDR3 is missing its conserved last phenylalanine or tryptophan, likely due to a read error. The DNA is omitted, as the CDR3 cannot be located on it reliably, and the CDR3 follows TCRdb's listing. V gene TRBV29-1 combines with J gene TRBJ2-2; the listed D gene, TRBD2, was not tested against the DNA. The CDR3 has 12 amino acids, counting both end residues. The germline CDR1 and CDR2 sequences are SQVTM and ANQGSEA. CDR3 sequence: CGGGRNTGELDL.

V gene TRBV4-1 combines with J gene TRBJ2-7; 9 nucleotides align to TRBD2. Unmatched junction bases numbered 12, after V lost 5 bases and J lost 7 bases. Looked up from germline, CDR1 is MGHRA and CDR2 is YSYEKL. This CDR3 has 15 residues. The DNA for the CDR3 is TGCGCCAGCAGCAACCCGGGACTAGCAATTCGGGAGCAGTACTTC. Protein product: CASSNPGLAIREQYF.

CDR3 residues: CASSVDASGARYEQYF. Written as DNA, the CDR3 is TGTGCCAGCAGCGTAGACGCTAGCGGGGCCCGCTACGAGCAGTACTTC. The V and J genes are TRBV9 and TRBJ2-7; TRBD2 agrees at 9 bases. From germline, CDR1 is SGDLS and CDR2 YYNGEE. V trimming: 0 bases; J trimming: 3 bases; junction bases outside the gene matches: 7. The CDR3 loop spans 16 amino acids.